This TCR beta chain was sequenced during a study of blood T cell repertoires in COVID-19. Study context: Samples representing acute and convalescent COVID-19 were sourced from the United States, Italy and Spain. T cells, B-cell-depleted T cells, or PBMCs provided the cDNA or gDNA that served as material.

From germline, CDR1 is MNHNY and CDR2 SVGAGI (reference sequence). The germline V and J ends were trimmed by 5 bases and 5 bases, with 6 bases remaining between them. The CDR3 consists of 11 residues. Per the authors' pipeline: Estimated nucleated cell counts came from reference gene primer amplification. Sequencing used immunoSEQ multiplex PCR; TCRdb keeps in-frame clones, though not all of them. V, J and clone size were drawn from that table, and D and trimming were deduced from the DNA. The sample lists tens of thousands of clones, more than 75% seen once, with more than 14% in the top ten. J is TRBJ2-5 and V is TRBV6-6; no firm D call. Sequenced material: peripheral blood. This clonotype was obtained from a man aged 45 to 65 with active or convalescent COVID-19. The CDR3 reads CASSIEETQYF. DNA of the CDR3: TGTGCCAGCAGTATCGAGGAGACCCAGTACTTC.